This passage covers 25 T cell receptor beta chains from one sample sequenced in a study of blood T cell repertoires in COVID-19. The repertoire was sequenced with immunoSEQ multiplex PCR; TCRdb's copy has only in-frame clones and lacks some. The table has under 300,000 clones, 70% to 90% seen once. The sequenced sample consisted of peripheral blood. These TCRs come from a middle-aged woman with acute or convalescent COVID-19.

This clone was detected only once. V and J are TRBV24-1 and TRBJ2-1, with 9 positions matching TRBD1. The length of the CDR3 is 19 residues. Trimming took 0 bases from V and 0 from J; bases not matched to a gene: 8. The V gene's germline CDR1 is KGHDR and CDR2 SFDVKD. The CDR3 sequence is CATSDLAAPGQGSYNEQFF. CDR3 coding DNA: TGTGCCACCAGTGATTTGGCAGCCCCGGGACAGGGCTCCTACAATGAGCAGTTCTTC.

V is TRBV2 and J is TRBJ1-1; possibly TRBD1 for D (5 bases). V was trimmed by 2 bases and J by 5 bases, leaving 12 bases between them. CDR3 length equals 14 residues. CDR1 SNHLY and CDR2 FYNNEI come from the germline V gene. The CDR3 coding sequence is TGTGCCAGCAGTGAAAGACAGATAGGGACTGAAGCTTTCTTT. Residues: CASSERQIGTEAFF.

The chain employs TRBV6-5 and TRBJ1-5, with D unclear. V was cut by 3 bases and J by 7 bases, with 10 bases left in between. Germline values: CDR1 MNHEY, CDR2 SVGAGI. The CDR3 contains 13 residues. This CDR3 reads CASSYASGQPQHF. CDR3 DNA sequence: TGTGCCAGCAGTTATGCCAGCGGACAGCCCCAGCATTTT.

The V gene is TRBV7-2, the J gene TRBJ1-6; 9 bases align to TRBD1. The V segment lost 0 bases and the J segment 0 bases; nucleotides outside the gene matches: 9. From germline, CDR1 is SGHTA and CDR2 FQGNSA. The CDR3 length is 20 residues. The CDR3 loop reads CASSLALGQGTSSYNSPLHF. The DNA for the CDR3 is TGTGCCAGCAGCTTAGCGCTGGGACAGGGTACTAGCTCCTATAATTCACCCCTCCACTTT.

This clone was seen only once. The CDR3 DNA is TGTGCCAGCAGGCGTTCGGGAGACTTGGGCACTGAAGCTTTCTTT. Its translation: CASRRSGDLGTEAFF. The rearrangement links TRBV11-2 to TRBJ1-1; D unresolved. Per germline, CDR1 SGHAT and CDR2 FQNNGV. Trimming stripped 6 bases from V and 4 bases from J, with 18 bases between. There are 15 residues in the CDR3.

As for this clone: Within the sample, other DNA sequences also encode this same CDR3. The gene calls are TRBV12-3 or TRBV12-4 and TRBJ1-2, with 7 bases aligning to TRBD1. This CDR3 spans 13 amino acids. The junction had 1 base not matched to a gene; V was cut back by 2 bases and J by 4 bases. In DNA form, the CDR3 reads TGTGCCAGCAGTTTAACAGGGGTCTATGGCTACACCTTC. It yields the protein CASSLTGVYGYTF.

The J gene is TRBJ1-2, the V gene TRBV4-1, with a weak D call TRBD1 (6 bases). V was shortened by 3 bases and J by 3 bases, with 14 bases between the two germline ends. The CDR3 runs to 15 residues. The germline V gene has CDR1 MGHRA and CDR2 YSYEKL. The CDR3 DNA sequence: TGCGCCAGCAGCCACATTCTCCAGGGGCACTATGGCTACACCTTC. It is translated as CASSHILQGHYGYTF.

This clone was counted a few times. The chain is built from TRBV18 and TRBJ1-6, with a tentative D call TRBD1 (6 bases). Deletions cut 2 bases from V and 7 bases from J, with 12 bases between. Germline V gives CDR1 KGHSH, CDR2 LQKENI. The CDR3 runs to 15 residues. CDR3 sequence (DNA): TGTGCCAGCTCACCAGGACAGCTTGAAAATTCACCCCTCCACTTT. Translation gives CASSPGQLENSPLHF.

V is TRBV3-1 (or the pseudogene TRBV3-2) and J is TRBJ2-3; unclear D gene. The V end was cut by 5 bases, the J end by 4 bases, with 10 bases between. The CDR3 has 13 residues. Germline assignment: CDR1 LGHDT and CDR2 YNNKEL (reference sequence). CDR3 sequence reads: CASSNLIADTQYF. Written as DNA, the CDR3 is TGTGCCAGCAGCAATTTAATTGCAGATACGCAGTATTTT.

The rearrangement joins TRBV5-8 to TRBJ2-3, with D possibly being TRBD2 (5 bases). Per germline, CDR1 SGHTS and CDR2 YDEGEE. V was trimmed by 3 bases and J by 0 bases, leaving 20 bases between them. The CDR3 totals 18 residues. CDR3 sequence: CASSYGLDLALSTDTQYF. The CDR3 DNA follows: TGTGCCAGCAGCTATGGACTGGACCTCGCCCTTAGCACAGATACGCAGTATTTT.

This clone has just one count. The V and J genes are TRBV3-1 (or the pseudogene TRBV3-2) and TRBJ1-5, with no clear D. This CDR3 contains 14 residues. V lost 4 bases and J lost 5, with 12 bases in between. CDR1 is LGHDT, CDR2 YNNKEL, per germline (reference sequence). The CDR3, as DNA: TGTGCCAGCAGCCTACGGCGGGTGGATCAGCCCCAGCATTTT. Its protein product is CASSLRRVDQPQHF.

This clone showed up just once. The chain carries TRBV12-3 or TRBV12-4 and TRBJ1-2; no firm D call. This CDR3 has 13 amino acids. V lost 6 bases and J lost 4, with 12 bases in between. The CDR3: CASSQTATYGYTF. DNA of the CDR3: TGTGCCAGCAGCCAAACAGCCACCTATGGCTACACCTTC.

This chain connects TRBV4-1 to TRBJ1-2; 7 bases map to TRBD1. The germline CDR1 and CDR2 sequences are MGHRA and YSYEKL. Trimming took 5 bases from V and 3 from J; bases not matched to a gene: 6. This CDR3 is built from 14 residues. CDR3 region: CASSSGTDDYGYTF. The CDR3 coding sequence is TGCGCCAGCAGCTCAGGGACAGACGACTATGGCTACACCTTC.

The CDR3 here is CSASNRGKGQPQHF. The CDR3 region has the DNA TGCAGTGCTAGTAACAGGGGGAAAGGGCAGCCCCAGCATTTT. This sequence joins TRBV20-1 and TRBJ1-5; 8 bases match TRBD1. The CDR3 sequence is 14 residues long. Looked up from germline, CDR1 is DFQATT and CDR2 is SNEGSKA (reference sequence). V dropped 3 bases and J dropped 7; count of bases not matched to a gene: 8.

The chain couples TRBV6-5 to TRBJ2-2, with 8 bases identical to TRBD1. J lost 7 bases, V lost 7 bases, and 11 bases had no gene match. This CDR3 has 15 residues. The germline CDR1 and CDR2 sequences are MNHEY and SVGAGI. The CDR3 DNA follows: TGTGCCAGCAACGGCAGGGGGCGCTCAATCGGGGAGCTGTTTTTT. Its translation is CASNGRGRSIGELFF.

This chain joins TRBV9 and TRBJ2-5; 9 bases fit TRBD2. The length of the CDR3 is 16 residues. Trimming removed 3 bases from V and 5 bases from J; junction bases left unmatched: 11. Looked up from germline, CDR1 is SGDLS and CDR2 is YYNGEE. CDR3 DNA: TGTGCCAGCAGCGGCGGCGGGGGGGCCGGAGGGGAGACCCAGTACTTC. Translating gives CASSGGGGAGGETQYF.

This sequence joins TRBV5-4 and TRBJ2-3; a possible D gene is TRBD1 (6 bases). From germline, CDR1 is SGHNT and CDR2 YYREEE (reference sequence). The V end was cut by 5 bases, the J end by 1 base, with 11 bases between. The CDR3 has 14 residues. The CDR3, as DNA: TGTGCCAGCAGACCAGGGGTTGGCACAGATACGCAGTATTTT. Translating it yields CASRPGVGTDTQYF.

The chain recombines TRBV2 with TRBJ2-6, with D unclear. CDR1 and CDR2 (germline): SNHLY, FYNNEI. The CDR3 is 16 residues long. V lost 5 bases, J lost 0 bases, and 11 bases lay in between. Here the CDR3 reads CASSYFLYSGANVLTF. The CDR3 nucleotides read TGTGCCAGCAGTTACTTCCTCTACTCTGGGGCCAACGTCCTGACTTTC.

The V gene is TRBV9, the J gene TRBJ2-1, with TRBD2 matching 16 bases. The CDR3 totals 16 residues. CDR1 is SGDLS and CDR2 is YYNGEE in the germline V gene. With V trimmed by 5 bases and J by 6 bases, 5 bases remained unmatched. CDR3 protein: CASSGTSGGAFNEQFF. CDR3 in DNA: TGTGCCAGCAGTGGGACTAGCGGGGGGGCCTTCAATGAGCAGTTCTTC.

The chain carries TRBV5-1 and TRBJ2-5; TRBD1 matches at 12 bases. This CDR3 has 17 amino acids. Germline assignment: CDR1 SGHRS and CDR2 YFSETQ. V was clipped by 8 bases and J by 7 bases; unmatched bases: 18. The CDR3, as DNA: TGCGCCAGTAATCCGGGACAGGGGGCGCTTCGGGATGGGACCCAGTACTTC. The encoded protein is CASNPGQGALRDGTQYF.

The chain combines TRBV9 with TRBJ1-1, with a weak D call TRBD1 (5 bases). The CDR3 extends over 13 amino acids. Per germline, CDR1 SGDLS and CDR2 YYNGEE. V lost 4 bases and J 1 base, leaving 8 bases between the germline ends. The CDR3: CASSIGQNTEAFF. The DNA of the CDR3 is TGTGCCAGCAGCATAGGACAGAACACTGAAGCTTTCTTT.

The V and J genes are TRBV24-1 and TRBJ2-2; possibly TRBD2 for D (6 bases). Germline V gene sequence: CDR1 KGHDR, CDR2 SFDVKD. The CDR3 runs to 14 residues. V was trimmed by 7 bases and J by 4 bases, leaving 12 bases between them. The chain's CDR3 is CATRGGIGTGELFF. The CDR3 nucleotides are TGTGCCACCAGGGGGGGAATAGGCACCGGGGAGCTGTTTTTT.

There are a few counts of this clone. This rearrangement joins TRBV6-5 to TRBJ1-1; 9 bases align to TRBD1. The CDR3 extends over 13 amino acids. Germline CDR1 reads MNHEY; CDR2 reads SVGAGI. J lost 5 bases, V lost 6 bases, and 4 bases had no gene match. CDR3 sequence reads: CASRPQGATEAFF. In DNA, the CDR3 is TGTGCCAGCAGACCACAGGGGGCTACTGAAGCTTTCTTT.

This chain links TRBV5-6 with TRBJ1-5; D possibly corresponds to TRBD1 (6 bases). Deletions cut 3 bases from V and 2 bases from J, with 15 bases between. This CDR3 is 16 amino acids long. Germline V gene lookup returns CDR1 SGHDT and CDR2 YYEEEE. CDR3 DNA sequence: TGTGCCAGCAGCTCAGGGGTACAGGATCGCAATCAGCCCCAGCATTTT. It encodes CASSSGVQDRNQPQHF.

V usage is TRBV24-1 and J usage is TRBJ2-5; TRBD2 aligns across 9 bases. V dropped 0 bases and J dropped 4; count of bases not matched to a gene: 8. The V gene's germline CDR1 is KGHDR and CDR2 SFDVKD. This CDR3 contains 17 residues. The CDR3 nucleotides are TGTGCCACCAGTGATTTGGGTTCGCGGGGGGGAGCAGAGACCCAGTACTTC. Translating gives CATSDLGSRGGAETQYF.